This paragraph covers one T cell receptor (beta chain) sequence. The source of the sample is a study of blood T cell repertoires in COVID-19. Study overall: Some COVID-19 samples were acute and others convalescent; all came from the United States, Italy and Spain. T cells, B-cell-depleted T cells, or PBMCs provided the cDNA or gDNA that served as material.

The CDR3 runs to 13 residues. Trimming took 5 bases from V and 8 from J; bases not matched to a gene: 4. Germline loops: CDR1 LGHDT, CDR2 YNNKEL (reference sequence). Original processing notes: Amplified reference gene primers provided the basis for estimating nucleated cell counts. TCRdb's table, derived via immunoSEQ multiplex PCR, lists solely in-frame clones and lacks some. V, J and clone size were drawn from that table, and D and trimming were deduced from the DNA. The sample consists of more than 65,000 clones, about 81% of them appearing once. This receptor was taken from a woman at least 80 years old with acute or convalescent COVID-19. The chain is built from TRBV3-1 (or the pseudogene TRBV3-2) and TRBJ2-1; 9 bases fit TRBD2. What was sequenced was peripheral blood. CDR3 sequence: CASSKTSGHEQFF. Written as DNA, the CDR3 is TGTGCCAGCAGCAAGACTAGCGGACATGAGCAGTTCTTC.